The 25 T cell receptor beta chains below come from one sample, sequenced in a study of OX40 agonist ivuxolimab in advanced cancers. Generated by immunoSEQ multiplex PCR, the TCRdb table keeps only in-frame clones and is missing some. The sample comprises over 60,000 clones, 70% to 90% of which are singletons, and 1.5% to 2.5% rests with the top ten. Source: CD4+ or CD8+ T cells sorted from blood, taken in a trial of the OX40 agonist ivuxolimab. These receptors originate from an adult with an advanced solid tumor such as melanoma, head and neck, liver or kidney cancer.

The chain has TRBV4-3 and TRBJ1-6; TRBD1 matches at 10 bases. Germline lookup yields CDR1 LGHNA and CDR2 YSLEER. The CDR3 consists of 15 residues. Trimming cost V 4 bases and J 6 bases; bases outside gene matches: 3. For the CDR3, the DNA is TGCGCCAGCAGCCTTAGGGACAGGGGTAATTCACCCCTCCACTTT. It encodes CASSLRDRGNSPLHF.

The chain joins TRBV7-2 to TRBJ1-6; D unclear. The V end lost 5 bases, the J end lost 4 bases, and 6 bases lay between the germline ends. Germline V gene sequence: CDR1 SGHTA, CDR2 FQGNSA. The CDR3 contains 13 residues. The CDR3 DNA follows: TGTGCCAGCAGCCCCATTTATAATTCACCCCTCCACTTT. This codes for CASSPIYNSPLHF.

The chain joins TRBV4-1 to TRBJ1-5, with unresolved D. The CDR3 totals 13 residues. V lost 0 bases, J lost 4 bases, and 4 bases lay in between. CDR1 and CDR2 from the germline V gene are MGHRA and YSYEKL. This CDR3 reads CASSQDYNQPQHF. In nucleotides, the CDR3 is TGCGCCAGCAGCCAAGACTATAATCAGCCCCAGCATTTT.

DNA for the CDR3: TGTGCCAGCAGCTTGGAGGTAGTAGGGGGTCAGTTCTTC. Its translation is CASSLEVVGGQFF. The V and J genes are TRBV5-4 and TRBJ2-1; D might be TRBD1 (6 bases). V lost 0 bases, J lost 13 bases, and 14 bases lay in between. This CDR3 contains 13 residues. The V gene's germline CDR1 is SGHNT and CDR2 YYREEE (reference sequence).

V usage is TRBV10-1 and J usage is TRBJ2-7; TRBD2 matches at 11 bases. The CDR3 is 17 amino acids. After removal of 6 bases from V and 0 bases from J, the junction contained 10 bases not matched to a gene. Germline values: CDR1 WNHNN, CDR2 SYGVQD (reference sequence). Here the CDR3 reads CASRHGASGRISYEQYF. The CDR3 DNA follows: TGCGCCAGCAGACATGGGGCTAGCGGGAGGATCTCCTACGAGCAGTACTTC.

With regard to this clone: The same CDR3 is also encoded by other DNA sequences in this sample. The chain carries TRBV18 and TRBJ2-2; 8 bases fit TRBD2. Trimming removed 6 bases from V and 4 bases from J; junction bases left unmatched: 7. The length of the CDR3 is 15 residues. CDR1 and CDR2 (germline): KGHSH, LQKENI. In nucleotides, the CDR3 is TGTGCCAGCTCCCCCCAAAGCGGGAGCACCGGGGAGCTGTTTTTT. It is translated as CASSPQSGSTGELFF.

The V gene is TRBV9, the J gene TRBJ2-1; maybe TRBD1 (6 bases). The CDR3 sequence is 14 residues long. The germline gives CDR1 SGDLS, CDR2 YYNGEE. V lost 1 base and J lost 10, with 15 bases in between. The CDR3, as DNA: TGTGCCAGCAGCGTAAGGCTCACCGGGACAGAGCAGTTCTTC. Protein: CASSVRLTGTEQFF. The variable domain in full, completed from reference TRBV9 and TRBJ2-1, reads DSGVTQTPKHLITATGQRVTLRCSPRSGDLSVYWYQQSLDQGLQFLIQYYNGEERAKGNILERFSAQQFPDLHSELNLSSLELGDSALYFCASSVRLTGTEQFFGPGTRLTVL.

The chain combines TRBV20-1 with TRBJ2-1; no reliable D call. V lost 2 bases and J 9 bases, leaving 8 bases between the germline ends. The germline V gene has CDR1 DFQATT and CDR2 SNEGSKA (reference sequence). The CDR3 contains 11 residues. The CDR3 sequence is CSARYRGEQFF. DNA for the CDR3: TGCAGTGCTAGATATAGAGGTGAGCAGTTCTTC.

The genes are TRBV5-1 and TRBJ2-4, with 8 nucleotides matching TRBD1. With V trimmed by 4 bases and J by 8 bases, 14 bases remained unmatched. The CDR3 totals 16 residues. Germline-derived CDR1 and CDR2 are SGHRS and YFSETQ. The CDR3 nucleotides read TGCGCCAGCAGCCCCAGGACAGGGATGGAGGAGGACATTCAGTACTTC. This gives the protein CASSPRTGMEEDIQYF.

This chain connects TRBV10-3 to TRBJ2-3; TRBD1 agrees at 8 bases. This CDR3 comprises 14 residues. Germline CDR1 and CDR2: ENHRY and SYGVKD. Trimming cost V 8 bases and J 0 bases; bases outside gene matches: 4. In DNA, the CDR3 is TGTGCCATCCAGGGGGCTGGGAGCACAGATACGCAGTATTTT. Protein sequence: CAIQGAGSTDTQYF.

The chain is built from TRBV4-3 and TRBJ2-5, with a weak D call TRBD2 (6 bases). Trimming pared 0 bases from V and 1 base from J, leaving 12 bases between. There are 16 residues in the CDR3. Germline CDR1 is LGHNA and CDR2 is YSLEER. The CDR3: CASSQDWAGIQETQYF. CDR3 DNA: TGCGCCAGCAGCCAAGACTGGGCGGGAATCCAAGAGACCCAGTACTTC.

The chain joins TRBV14 to TRBJ2-3, with no clear D. The CDR3 has 14 amino acids. The germline V gene encodes CDR1 SGHDN and CDR2 FVKESK. The V end lost 4 bases, the J end lost 2 bases, and 10 bases lay between the germline ends. The CDR3 loop reads CASSPSGLTDTQYF. The CDR3 DNA reads TGTGCCAGCAGCCCCTCGGGCCTCACAGATACGCAGTATTTT.

The chain combines TRBV5-6 with TRBJ2-2; the D call may be TRBD1 or TRBD2 (5 bases each). Trimming shortened V by 5 bases and J by 1 base, and 12 bases separated the two germline ends. Germline assignment: CDR1 SGHDT and CDR2 YYEEEE. CDR3 length: 15 amino acids. The CDR3 spells CASRPGTVNTGELFF. DNA of the CDR3: TGTGCCAGCAGACCCGGGACGGTGAACACCGGGGAGCTGTTTTTT.

This rearrangement joins TRBV6-5 to TRBJ2-5, with a possible D match to TRBD1 (6 bases). The V gene's germline CDR1 is MNHEY and CDR2 SVGAGI. CDR3 length equals 14 residues. Trimming left V 9 bases short and J 5 bases short, with 19 bases between. In nucleotides, the CDR3 is TGTGCCAGTTCAGGGGTTTTTGCAAGTGAGACCCAGTACTTC. Encoded protein: CASSGVFASETQYF.

The chain links TRBV5-1 to TRBJ2-2; 11 positions agree with TRBD2. After removal of 2 bases from V and 4 bases from J, the junction contained 4 bases not matched to a gene. Germline CDR1 SGHRS, CDR2 YFSETQ. This CDR3 has 16 residues. The CDR3 region is CASSLLAGAGTGELFF. CDR3 nucleotide sequence: TGCGCCAGCAGCTTACTAGCGGGAGCGGGCACCGGGGAGCTGTTTTTT.

V usage is TRBV7-9 and J usage is TRBJ2-6; D may be TRBD1 or TRBD2 (5 bases each). The germline V gene encodes CDR1 SEHNR and CDR2 FQNEAQ (reference sequence). This CDR3 comprises 17 residues. V lost 1 base, J lost 0 bases, and 10 bases lay in between. CDR3 coding DNA: TGTGCCAGCAGCTTAGTGGGGGTTTACTCTGGGGCCAACGTCCTGACTTTC. This codes for CASSLVGVYSGANVLTF.

CDR3: CASSQGEGVYIQYF. DNA for the CDR3: TGCGCCAGCAGCCAAGGGGAGGGGGTTTACATTCAGTACTTC. V and J are TRBV4-1 and TRBJ2-4; D is perhaps TRBD2 (7 bases). Germline lookup yields CDR1 MGHRA and CDR2 YSYEKL. Trimming left V 1 base short and J 8 bases short, with 12 bases between. The CDR3 covers 14 residues.

This clone was observed a handful of times. The chain combines TRBV2 with TRBJ2-7; 9 positions match TRBD1. After removal of 8 bases from V and 7 bases from J, the junction contained 12 bases not matched to a gene. Looked up from germline, CDR1 is SNHLY and CDR2 is FYNNEI. The CDR3 covers 14 residues. The CDR3 sequence is CASWWGQGSSEQYF. As DNA, the CDR3 is TGTGCCAGCTGGTGGGGACAGGGTTCCAGTGAGCAGTACTTC.

The chain joins TRBV30 to TRBJ2-6; possibly TRBD1 for D (6 bases). V was cut by 1 base and J by 4 bases, with 8 bases left in between. This CDR3 comprises 14 residues. Germline V gives CDR1 GTSNPN, CDR2 SVGIG (reference sequence). The CDR3 sequence is CAWSDGQGANVLTF. The CDR3 DNA follows: TGTGCCTGGAGTGACGGACAGGGGGCCAACGTCCTGACTTTC.

J is TRBJ2-7 and V is TRBV5-1; TRBD2 matches 8 bases. V was pared by 0 bases and J by 3 bases, with 2 bases of the junction left unmatched. CDR3 length: 14 amino acids. Germline CDR1 is SGHRS and CDR2 is YFSETQ. The CDR3 nucleotides read TGCGCCAGCAGCTTGGGGGGACTAGGCTACGAGCAGTACTTC. Translation gives CASSLGGLGYEQYF.

This clone has just a few counts. The chain combines TRBV7-9 with TRBJ1-1; no firm D call. Deletions cut 1 base from V and 10 bases from J, with 13 bases between. Germline V lookup: CDR1 SEHNR, CDR2 FQNEAQ (reference sequence). This CDR3 spans 13 amino acids. CDR3 bases: TGTGCCAGCAGCTTAGTACGGGCCGGCGGAGCTTTCTTT. It codes for CASSLVRAGGAFF.

The chain has TRBV30 and TRBJ1-1; no clear D. This CDR3 comprises 12 residues. Trimming removed 1 base from V and 0 bases from J, with 3 bases in between. Germline assignment: CDR1 GTSNPN and CDR2 SVGIG (reference sequence). The CDR3 sequence: CAWSGMNTEAFF. The DNA for the CDR3 is TGTGCCTGGAGTGGGATGAACACTGAAGCTTTCTTT.

The chain joins TRBV11-1 to TRBJ2-4; possible D gene TRBD2, 6 bases. The V end was cut by 1 base, the J end by 8 bases, with 9 bases between. The CDR3 has 13 amino acids. CDR1 is SGHAT, CDR2 FQDESV, per germline (reference sequence). The chain's CDR3 is CASSLGGVDIQYF. CDR3 bases: TGTGCCAGCAGCTTAGGGGGGGTGGACATTCAGTACTTC.

V and J are TRBV5-1 and TRBJ1-1; no definite D call. V lost 1 base and J 1 base, leaving 5 bases between the germline ends. Looked up from germline, CDR1 is SGHRS and CDR2 is YFSETQ. The CDR3 runs to 13 residues. CDR3 loop: CASSLWENTEAFF. The DNA for the CDR3 is TGCGCCAGCAGCTTGTGGGAGAACACTGAAGCTTTCTTT.

The chain uses TRBV7-2 and TRBJ1-5; D is ambiguous. This CDR3 spans 13 amino acids. The V and J ends lost 1 base and 3 bases respectively, with 4 bases between them. Per the germline V gene, CDR1 is SGHTA and CDR2 is FQGNSA. The CDR3 DNA reads as TGTGCCAGCAGCTTAGAGGCCAATCAGCCCCAGCATTTT. Translating it yields CASSLEANQPQHF.